This T cell receptor (beta chain) was identified in a study of tumor-infiltrating lymphocytes in primary liver carcinoma. To note about this clonotype: Given a much more abundant clone one base away, this may be a read error.

For blood RNA, unsorted whole blood served as the source, and germline DNA was extracted too. Chronic HBV infection affected patients, none of whom had received treatment. A constant-region primer served to make TCR beta cDNA from roughly 500 ng total RNA. Each TCR beta library was derived from three nested multiplex PCR rounds that employed slightly modified ARM-PCR. The two initial PCR rounds, around 11 cycles each, used TRBV1-TRBV30 forward and C-beta reverse primers. TCRdb reprocessed the multiplex PCR reads with MiXCR, giving one entry per CDR3 protein. Of fewer than 350,000 distinct CDR3 sequences in the sample, 50% to 70% were seen once. The germline CDR1 and CDR2 sequences are SGHKS and YYEKEE (reference sequence). The CDR3 sequence is 13 residues long.

The sequence derives from a man aged 35 to 55 with primary liver carcinoma and hepatitis B virus infection. The rearrangement links TRBV5-5 to TRBJ2-1; no reliable D call. Material for sequencing was peripheral blood. Written as DNA, the CDR3 is TGTGCCAGCAGCTTGGGAGTCGTGAATGAGCACTTCTTC. Translating it yields CASSLGVVNEHFF.